This T cell receptor (beta chain) was obtained from a study of Graves' ophthalmopathy and Graves' hyperthyroidism. Study results and limitations: Blood was where most expanded thyroid clonotypes above 0.001 frequency also turned up. Ophthalmopathy progression predictions by the model showed about 72% specificity and 70.59% sensitivity. A classifier, a 13-signature model, separated ophthalmopathy from stable hyperthyroidism with 85% to 90% sensitivity and less than 83% specificity.

Amplifying from RNA transcripts, the study obtained TCR beta CDR3 regions. HTBI primers were employed in first-round RT-PCR, then a second-round multiplex PCR followed. TCRdb called the multiplex PCR reads again in MiXCR, with one record for every CDR3 protein. Altogether some 250,000 distinct CDR3 sequences are present, around 50% being singletons, with the ten largest covering roughly half. As the starting material, roughly 9.8 ml of fresh peripheral blood yielded the PBMCs. Trimming took off 4 bases at V and 5 bases at J, with 14 bases between the two ends. Germline CDR1 reads DFQATT; CDR2 reads SNEGSKA (reference sequence). The CDR3 is 13 amino acids. In regard to this clonotype: The antigen remains undetermined.

The sequence came from an adult man with Graves' ophthalmopathy. Sequenced: peripheral blood. The chain combines TRBV20-1 with TRBJ2-5, with unresolved D. CDR3 coding DNA: TGCAGTGCTAAGACCCTAAGAGCGGAGACCCAGTACTTC. It codes for CSAKTLRAETQYF.